The 6 T cell receptor beta chains below all came from one sample that was sequenced in a study of T-cell memory formation after mild COVID-19. TCRdb redid the calling of the 5' RACE reads with MiXCR, one entry per CDR3 protein. The sample carries just over 400,000 distinct CDR3 sequences, 23% recorded once. The sequencing sample was made of PBMCs or a T cell subset sorted from them (not recorded which). These receptors all come from an adult woman who had mild COVID-19 (a few samples of this study predate the infection). Cell type and time point are not known.

This clonotype was found a few times. This chain links TRBV5-6 with TRBJ2-7; possible D gene TRBD2, 5 bases. Germline V lookup: CDR1 SGHDT, CDR2 YYEEEE. V lost 5 bases and J lost 0, with 9 bases in between. The CDR3 totals 13 residues. The CDR3 reads CASSHGISYEQYF. The DNA for the CDR3 is TGTGCCAGCAGTCACGGGATCTCCTACGAGCAGTACTTC.

The J gene is TRBJ2-7, the V gene TRBV25-1; 7 positions match TRBD2. The CDR3 contains 15 residues. From germline, CDR1 is MGHDK and CDR2 SYGVNS. J gave up 1 base and V 0 bases, and 3 bases lay outside the gene matches. CDR3: CASSEYGGGSYEQYF. The CDR3 DNA reads as TGTGCCAGCAGTGAATATGGGGGGGGTTCCTACGAGCAGTACTTC.

This chain links TRBV3-1 with TRBJ2-4, with 8 nucleotides matching TRBD2. J lost 8 bases, V lost 4 bases, and 7 bases had no gene match. The CDR3 totals 14 residues. CDR1 is LGHDT, CDR2 YNNKEL, per germline (reference sequence). The CDR3 spells CASSPNSGNHIQYF. CDR3 DNA sequence: TGTGCCAGCAGCCCCAATAGCGGGAATCACATTCAGTACTTC.

The genes are TRBV4-1 and TRBJ1-5, with D unclear. With 0 bases removed from V and 11 bases from J, the gap between germline ends came to 11 bases. Germline-derived CDR1 and CDR2 are MGHRA and YSYEKL. This CDR3 comprises 13 residues. The CDR3 DNA follows: TGCGCCAGCAGCCAAGATCGGGTCAAAACCCAGCATTTT. Translation gives CASSQDRVKTQHF.

In this sample, this clonotype turned up a few times. The gene calls are TRBV5-4 and TRBJ2-7; D is ambiguous. The CDR3 length is 14 residues. Trimming took 0 bases from V and 0 from J, leaving 7 bases between them. The germline gives CDR1 SGHNT, CDR2 YYREEE (reference sequence). CDR3 bases: TGTGCCAGCAGCTTGGCTCCAGTCTCCTACGAGCAGTACTTC. Protein sequence: CASSLAPVSYEQYF.

The chain links TRBV25-1 to TRBJ2-5, with D perhaps matching TRBD1 (6 bases). This CDR3 comprises 15 residues. Germline CDR1 MGHDK, CDR2 SYGVNS. With 1 base removed from V and 3 bases from J, the gap between germline ends came to 12 bases. CDR3 in amino acids: CASSEWAQGKETQYF. CDR3 coding DNA: TGTGCCAGCAGTGAATGGGCACAGGGAAAAGAGACCCAGTACTTC.